The 16 T cell receptor beta chains presented below share a single source sample, sequenced in a study of cytomegalovirus exposure and HLA in healthy donors. PCR involved 60 Vbeta and 13 Jbeta primers. Sequencing was performed with immunoSEQ multiplex PCR; in TCRdb, only in-frame clones are kept and a portion is missing. The sample lists about 110,000 clones, about 76% seen once, with over 2% in the top ten. Sequencing used PBMCs. Every receptor here comes from a woman aged 30 to 39 in good health and CMV-seronegative.

The V and J genes are TRBV10-1 and TRBJ2-1; 9 nucleotides align to TRBD1. With 9 bases clipped from V and 1 base from J, the junction kept 10 bases outside the gene matches. This CDR3 has 16 residues. CDR1 is WNHNN, CDR2 SYGVQD, per germline (reference sequence). The CDR3 region is CARTGGVTHSYNEQFF. DNA for the CDR3: TGCGCCAGGACAGGGGGTGTTACTCATTCCTACAATGAGCAGTTCTTC.

The CDR3 loop is CASGGLAVSDEQYF. CDR3 DNA sequence: TGTGCCAGCGGGGGACTAGCGGTTAGCGACGAGCAGTACTTC. The chain combines TRBV27 with TRBJ2-7; 11 positions match TRBD2. Per germline, CDR1 MNHEY and CDR2 SMNVEV (reference sequence). The CDR3 is made up of 14 amino acids. The trim removed 8 bases at V and 5 bases at J, leaving 8 bases unmatched.

This clone was detected only a few times. J is TRBJ1-3 and V is TRBV5-5; no clear D gene. With 5 bases removed from V and 2 bases from J, the gap between germline ends came to 20 bases. CDR3 length: 17 residues. Germline V CDR1 and CDR2: SGHKS, YYEKEE (reference sequence). The DNA for the CDR3 is TGTGCCAGCAGTCTTGACGGGAGTCGGAAAACTGGAAACACCATATATTTT. Its protein product is CASSLDGSRKTGNTIYF.

This clone was seen once. The chain joins TRBV4-1 to TRBJ2-7, with 15 nucleotides matching TRBD2. The germline gives CDR1 MGHRA, CDR2 YSYEKL. The CDR3 is 18 amino acids. J lost 2 bases, V lost 2 bases, and 7 bases had no gene match. Here the CDR3 reads CASSQPGTSGRRPYEQYF. The CDR3 DNA follows: TGCGCCAGCAGCCAACCCGGGACTAGCGGGAGGCGGCCCTACGAGCAGTACTTC.

The J gene is TRBJ1-3, the V gene TRBV5-6; no reliable D call. The V and J ends lost 1 base and 2 bases respectively, with 4 bases between them. Germline V gives CDR1 SGHDT, CDR2 YYEEEE. The CDR3 runs to 13 residues. The CDR3 DNA sequence: TGTGCCAGCAGCTTGTCAGCTGGAAACACCATATATTTT. The encoded protein is CASSLSAGNTIYF.

This clone has only a few counts. The chain carries TRBV5-6 and TRBJ2-7; D may be TRBD2 (5 bases). This CDR3 has 14 residues. The germline V gene has CDR1 SGHDT and CDR2 YYEEEE. V lost 3 bases and J 0 bases, leaving 10 bases between the germline ends. CDR3 DNA: TGTGCCAGCAGCTCAACTAGAGTCTCCTACGAGCAGTACTTC. This translates into CASSSTRVSYEQYF.

The CDR3 DNA reads as TGTGCCAGCATAAGGCAGGAAGGCCAGCCCCAGCATTTT. This codes for CASIRQEGQPQHF. The V and J genes are TRBV28 and TRBJ1-5; D is unresolved. The V gene's germline CDR1 is MDHEN and CDR2 SYDVKM. V lost 7 bases, J lost 7 bases, and 14 bases lay in between. The CDR3 extends over 13 amino acids.

The chain combines TRBV7-3 with TRBJ1-1, with D maybe TRBD1 (6 bases). The CDR3 totals 15 residues. V was clipped by 4 bases and J by 2 bases, with 14 bases between them. Germline assignment: CDR1 SGHTA and CDR2 FQGTGA. The CDR3 reads CASSSGGGSNTEAFF. The CDR3 DNA is TGTGCCAGCAGCTCCGGGGGGGGCAGCAACACTGAAGCTTTCTTT.

This clone turned up a few times. This sequence joins TRBV4-1 and TRBJ1-5; 7 positions agree with TRBD1. Germline loops: CDR1 MGHRA, CDR2 YSYEKL. CDR3 length: 17 residues. Unmatched junction bases numbered 10, after V lost 0 bases and J lost 5 bases. The CDR3, as DNA: TGCGCCAGCAGCCAAGACCCCCAAGACAGGGTATATCAGCCCCAGCATTTT. Its protein product is CASSQDPQDRVYQPQHF.

This chain joins TRBV6-5 and TRBJ1-1; the match to TRBD1 covers 8 bases. The germline CDR1 and CDR2 sequences are MNHEY and SVGAGI. The CDR3 is 13 residues long. Unmatched junction bases numbered 5, after V lost 7 bases and J lost 4 bases. CDR3 bases: TGTGCCAGCATCGAACAGGGGGGCACTGAAGCTTTCTTT. Its protein is CASIEQGGTEAFF.

The chain employs TRBV5-1 and TRBJ2-5, with 8 positions matching TRBD2. Germline V gene data show CDR1 as SGHRS and CDR2 as YFSETQ. Unmatched junction bases numbered 7, after V lost 1 base and J lost 2 bases. The CDR3 runs to 16 residues. The chain's CDR3 is CASSLRSGSSQETQYF. The CDR3 region has the DNA TGCGCCAGCAGCTTGAGAAGCGGGAGTTCTCAAGAGACCCAGTACTTC.

This chain uses TRBV7-3 with TRBJ2-1; 7 bases are a match to TRBD1. V lost 4 bases, J lost 6 bases, and 9 bases stayed unmatched. The CDR3 runs to 15 residues. CDR1 is SGHTA and CDR2 is FQGTGA in the germline V gene. The DNA for the CDR3 is TGTGCCAGCAGCTCAAGACAGGGCCCCTCCAATGAGCAGTTCTTC. Its protein is CASSSRQGPSNEQFF.

The chain has TRBV27 and TRBJ2-3; 10 bases match TRBD2. The CDR3 is 14 amino acids. The germline V gene has CDR1 MNHEY and CDR2 SMNVEV (reference sequence). Trimming cost V 10 bases and J 5 bases; bases outside gene matches: 9. The CDR3 nucleotides read TGTGCCACTCGAGCGGGAGGGATCGTAGATACGCAGTATTTT. As protein: CATRAGGIVDTQYF.

This clone was seen a single time. The J gene is TRBJ2-7, the V gene TRBV6-1; 7 bases map to TRBD2. This CDR3 contains 15 residues. Trimming took 2 bases from V and 6 from J; bases not matched to a gene: 10. Germline CDR1 and CDR2: MNHNS and SASEGT. The CDR3 coding sequence is TGTGCCAGCAGTGAAATTCGGCGGGAGCTCGGCGAGCAGTACTTC. Translation gives CASSEIRRELGEQYF.

The chain recombines TRBV5-5 with TRBJ2-3; a possible D gene is TRBD2 (6 bases). Trimming cost V 3 bases and J 2 bases, with 13 bases left between them. The length of the CDR3 is 15 residues. Germline V gene lookup returns CDR1 SGHKS and CDR2 YYEKEE (reference sequence). CDR3 in DNA: TGTGCCAGCAGCTCCGGAGGGCCGTTCACAGATACGCAGTATTTT. It encodes CASSSGGPFTDTQYF. Full variable domain (remainder filled in from reference TRBV5-5 and TRBJ2-3): DAGVTQSPTHLIKTRGQQVTLRCSPISGHKSVSWYQQVLGQGPQFIFQYYEKEERGRGNFPDRFSARQFPNYSSELNVNALLLGDSALYLCASSSGGPFTDTQYFGPGTRLTVL.

The V call is TRBV6-1, the J call TRBJ1-4; TRBD1 is a possible D gene (5 bases). The V end was cut by 4 bases, the J end by 2 bases, with 11 bases between. Per germline, CDR1 MNHNS and CDR2 SASEGT. The CDR3 contains 15 residues. The CDR3 sequence: CASSVQGGTNEKLFF. Here the CDR3 DNA reads TGTGCCAGCAGTGTTCAGGGTGGCACTAATGAAAAACTGTTTTTT.